These T cell receptor beta chains were read from a single sample in a study of human T cells and chemical hapten exposure. MiXCR, applied by TCRdb to the RACE reads, yields one record per CDR3 protein. The data hold around 260,000 distinct CDR3 sequences, with about 8.6% observed a single time. The sequencing used whole blood, collected in connection with sensitization to the hapten diphenylcyclopropenone (DPC). Every receptor here comes from a woman aged 35 to 49 with alopecia areata. Some clones in this sample may be carry-over from other donors' samples. The CDR3 runs from the conserved cysteine through the conserved F or W. The order of the fields is clone size, V gene, D gene, J gene, CDR3 protein, CDR3 DNA. The D gene is left open where the match is weak. Only part of the rows carry a size: once, few, many, or a class if the clone is expanded.

>many|TRBV28|-|TRBJ2-4
CASSQTGLAKNIQYF
TGTGCCAGCAGTCAAACCGGGCTAGCCAAAAACATTCAGTACTTC
>-|TRBV12-3/TRBV12-4|-|TRBJ1-2
CASIQSGNYGYTF
TGTGCCAGCATCCAATCGGGGAACTATGGCTACACCTTC
>-|TRBV10-3|-|TRBJ1-1
CAIVRAMNTEAFF
TGTGCCATCGTCAGGGCAATGAACACTGAAGCTTTCTTT
>medium-sized|TRBV29-1|TRBD2|TRBJ2-5
CSVDGGDYPQPETQYF
TGCAGCGTTGATGGGGGGGACTATCCCCAGCCAGAGACCCAGTACTTC
>-|TRBV3-1|TRBD2|TRBJ2-7
CASSRRMTSGSHEQYF
TGTGCCAGCAGCCGCCGGATGACTAGCGGGAGCCACGAGCAGTACTTC
>few|TRBV6-6|-|TRBJ2-1
CASSYGQGPNEQFF
TGTGCCAGCAGTTACGGCCAGGGACCCAATGAGCAGTTCTTC
>few|TRBV6-5|TRBD2|TRBJ2-1
CASSYSPGLAGVSEQFF
TGTGCCAGCAGTTACTCCCCGGGACTAGCGGGAGTATCGGAGCAGTTCTTC
>-|TRBV6-2/TRBV6-3|-|TRBJ2-1
CVSSYQSYNEQFF
TGTGTCAGCAGTTACCAGTCCTACAATGAGCAGTTCTTC
>few|TRBV7-3|-|TRBJ2-2
CASRRSQNTGELFF
TGTGCCAGCAGAAGGTCTCAGAATACCGGGGAGCTGTTTTTT
>few|TRBV19|TRBD1|TRBJ2-6
CASSPMTGTGANVLTF
TGTGCCAGTAGTCCCATGACAGGGACTGGGGCCAACGTCCTGACTTTC
>-|TRBV7-2|-|TRBJ2-1
CASSLVPQDSSYNEQFF
TGTGCCAGCAGCTTAGTTCCCCAGGATAGCTCCTACAATGAGCAGTTCTTC
>many|TRBV5-6|TRBD1|TRBJ2-7
CASSFGQGIYEQYF
TGTGCCAGCAGCTTCGGACAGGGGATCTACGAGCAGTACTTC
>-|TRBV9|-|TRBJ2-6
CASSGTPVSGANVLTF
TGTGCCAGCAGCGGGACACCTGTCTCTGGGGCCAACGTCCTGACTTTC
>-|TRBV24-1|-|TRBJ2-2
CATRELATGELFF
TGTGCCACCAGGGAGCTAGCCACCGGGGAGCTGTTTTTT
>few|TRBV20-1|-|TRBJ2-3
CSSSTPAPRDTQYF
TGCAGTTCCTCAACCCCGGCTCCACGAGATACGCAGTATTTT